The present T cell receptor (beta chain) was sequenced within a study of beta chain features in type 1 diabetes. Broader study findings: Among all four CD4+ subsets, Type 1 diabetes patients had TCRB CDR3s that were moderately but significantly shorter. PCR might favor shorter templates, but any such skew would affect patients and controls equally. Highly expressing activated T cells could be over-counted with a cDNA template.

The sequenced template was cDNA made from the entire isolated RNA. There were around 3.5 million reads on average in the naive, central memory and regulatory T cell samples. Assay used: immunoSEQ multiplex PCR; TCRdb lists only in-frame clones, some missing. Counted here are about 210,000 clones, around 9.9% occurring once; the ten biggest clones make up 1% to 1.5%. V lost 4 bases and J 3 bases, leaving 6 bases between the germline ends. The CDR3 loop spans 12 amino acids. Germline V gene sequence: CDR1 SGHTA, CDR2 FQGNSA. For this clone: Its antigen is not known.

Sequences were obtained from central memory CD4+ T cells from blood. The chain employs TRBV7-2 and TRBJ2-5; D is unresolved. This sequence originates from a man between 18 and 35 years old in good health. CDR3 residues: CASSWAKETQYF. CDR3 DNA: TGTGCCAGCAGCTGGGCCAAAGAGACCCAGTACTTC.